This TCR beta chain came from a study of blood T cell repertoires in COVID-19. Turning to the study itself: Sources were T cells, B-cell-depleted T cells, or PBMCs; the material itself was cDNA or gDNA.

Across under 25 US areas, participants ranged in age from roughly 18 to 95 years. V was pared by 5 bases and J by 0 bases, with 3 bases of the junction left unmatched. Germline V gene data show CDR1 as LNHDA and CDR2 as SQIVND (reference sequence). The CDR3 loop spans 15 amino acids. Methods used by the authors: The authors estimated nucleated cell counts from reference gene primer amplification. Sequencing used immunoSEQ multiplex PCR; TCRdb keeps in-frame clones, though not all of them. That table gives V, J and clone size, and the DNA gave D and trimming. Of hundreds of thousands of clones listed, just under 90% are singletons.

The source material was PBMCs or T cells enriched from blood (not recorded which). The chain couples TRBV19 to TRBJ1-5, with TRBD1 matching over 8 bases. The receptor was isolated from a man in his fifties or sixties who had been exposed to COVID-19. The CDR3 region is CASSQGAYSNQPQHF. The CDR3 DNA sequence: TGTGCCAGTAGTCAGGGGGCCTATAGCAATCAGCCCCAGCATTTT.